This TCR beta chain was sequenced in a study of cytomegalovirus exposure and HLA in healthy donors (dated by TCRdb to about 2017). For context, the study as a whole: An earlier analysis of around 600 of the donors reported roughly 300 Gb of sequence data and more than 90 million unique TCR beta sequences from 150 million to 200 million T cells. Rather than drawing on any new phenotypic data, the later analysis identified candidate immune exposures from TCR beta sequences and the way those sequences occurred across donors. High-throughput TCR immunosequencing, statistical association of individual TCRs with disease status, and machine learning were combined to predict cytomegalovirus infection status. The number of donors typed differed by locus, with 629-630 for A, B, C, DRB1 and DQB1, about 500 for DQA1, 600 to 610 for DPA1, and approximately 470 for DPB1. About five DR-DQ haplotypes were treated as single units for association and clustering because of strong linkage in the cohort. Along with the approximately 670-subject first cohort, a separate validation cohort of some 130 different subjects was used. Donor age, sex, ethnicity and CMV serostatus were collected together with the repertoire data. To decide whether each TCR beta V gene segment behaved as functional or pseudogenic, an earlier analysis of some 600 of the donors relied on high-throughput TCR beta sequencing. The study profiled the T cell repertoires of some 610 subjects by immunosequencing and related them to cytomegalovirus serostatus. In a later analysis, previously published TCR beta repertoires from 550 to 700 donors were re-analyzed and high-resolution HLA genotyping was added so that TCR occurrence patterns could be studied. Across approximately 420 genotyped donors of the cohort, an average of about 250,000 unique TCR beta nucleotide sequences per donor were sequenced, and roughly 17% of those sequences were non-productive. An early release covering roughly 640 HLA-typed donors comprised approximately 300 gigabases of sequencing data and approximately 85 million unique TCR sequences. HLA typing covered class I and class II loci at four-digit resolution. The aim of the study was to test whether cataloging public T cell receptors could identify signatures of past pathogen exposure. The genetic ancestry cluster associated with self-reported Caucasian donors included 65% to 90% of the 398 genotyped donors. A later genetic analysis took genome-wide SNP genotypes for about 65% of the roughly 670 donors and used that subset as a discovery cohort. Every repertoire in the discovery cohort had been generated on one and the same sequencing platform.

Receptor libraries were prepared by the immunoSEQ multiplex PCR assay. A mixture of 60 forward primers for TCR Vbeta segments and 13 reverse primers for TCR Jbeta segments was used in the multiplex PCR. The CDR3 region of rearranged TCR beta genes was amplified from genomic DNA with a multiplex PCR assay. On the Illumina HiSeq System, the amplified TCR beta libraries were sequenced as 87-base-pair reads. The original pipeline was this. A later analysis counted 75 million to 100 million unique TCR beta chains across the 650 to 700 repertoires, and some 11 million of these chains were shared by at least two donors. Raw reads were error-corrected and collapsed into unique sequences with a nearest-neighbor algorithm that merged closely related sequences to remove PCR and sequencing errors. To assign V, D and J gene segments, CDR3 sequences were aligned to IMGT reference sequences. For a sequence to be retained, at least a six-nucleotide match to both a V gene segment and a J gene segment was required. Rearrangements were classified as productive when the CDR3 lacked stop codons and remained in frame with V and J, and all other rearrangements were classified as non-productive. Following IMGT convention, CDR3 was defined as the stretch from the second conserved V-encoded cysteine to the conserved J-encoded phenylalanine. The earlier analysis of fewer than 750 of the donors excluded sequences that lacked an unambiguous match to a single V gene segment. An earlier analysis of under 750 of the donors called V segments functional above 56.7% productive rearrangements and segregating when the between-donor standard deviation exceeded 5%. A statistical classification framework was built to diagnose cytomegalovirus status from the catalog of TCR beta chain sequences. In a later analysis, V and J genes were assigned by comparing TCR nucleotide sequences against IMGT/GENE-DB human TR gene sequences. In a later analysis, CDR3 sequences and most-parsimonious VDJ recombination scenarios were assigned using the TCRdist pipeline. In a later analysis, each TCR beta chain was defined by its CDR3 amino acid sequence together with its V-gene family, and reads lacking a unique V-gene family were excluded. As a way to deal with suspected cross-contamination and a sequencing artifact, a later analysis dropped more than 500 nucleotide sequences that were highly shared and had low generation probability. A later analysis calculated a clonal expansion index for each public chain from normalized within-repertoire ranks of inferred template counts. A later analysis computed generation probabilities with a VDJ recombination model fitted to out-of-frame rearrangements, and checked the results against IGoR. In a later analysis, TCR-TCR, TCR-HLA and TCR-CMV co-occurrence was scored with hypergeometric tests, and a repertoire-size bias correction was applied to TCR pairs. In a later analysis, false discovery rates were estimated by permuting HLA or CMV assignments 20 times. In a later analysis, co-occurring TCRs were grouped using DBSCAN, with TCRdist sequence similarity added in when clustering inside HLA-allele-positive subsets. Repertoires with fewer than 30,000 or more than 120,000 public chains, plus five repertoires with anomalous nucleotide sharing, were excluded from co-occurrence clustering. Imported from immuneACCESS, the table was reduced by TCRdb to in-frame sequences with V and J called. These copies leave out some clones; in studies compared against another copy, an unresolved V gene accounts for under half, and the cause of the remainder is not known. D and trimming were read from the DNA, whereas the V and J calls and clone size are those reported in that table. This sample lists 130,000 or so clones; 82% were detected once. Roughly 7.7% of the sample belongs to the ten largest clones.

The CDR3 measures 13 amino acids from cysteine to phenylalanine. The only DNA kept is the CDR3, 39 bases in frame from the first base. The V end loses 6 bases and the J end loses 6 bases, and a stretch of 13 bases separates them. CDR1 and CDR2 are read off the germline V gene as MNHEY and SVGAGI. Points on this clone: Its antigen is still unknown. Per-nucleotide qualities are absent, and no much larger clonotype sits a single base away.

Beyond this particular receptor, the publication reports: Three of the identified cytomegalovirus-associated TCR beta chains were confirmed in vitro to be specific for cytomegalovirus antigens. Most TCR sequences were seen in very few donors, while some public TCRs were found in many individuals. According to a later genetic analysis, donors in an Asian-associated ancestry cluster had fewer N-insertions in productive TCRs than the approximately 700-donor mean. In a later analysis, TCR association rates were found to vary across HLA loci, with the most associated TCRs seen for DRB1 alleles and the fewest for HLA-C alleles. In an earlier analysis of some 640 of the donors, most TCR beta V segments were observed in productive rearrangements about 87% or about 30% of the time, broadly matching IMGT annotations. In a later genetic analysis, a missense DCLRE1C variant was associated with V-gene and J-gene trimming of TCR beta chains, and the association was replicated in an independent cohort. It was suggested by the authors that the approach could potentially be generalized to other disease states and immunological phenotypes. According to a later analysis, parvovirus B19, influenza, CMV and Epstein-Barr virus appeared linked to several top co-occurrence clusters. Linkage disequilibrium might explain the correlated functional status among segregating V segments, but an unknown experimental factor could not be ruled out. Compared with equally common non-associated chains, HLA-associated TCR beta chains in a later analysis were more clonally expanded and had lower generation probabilities. Sequencing depth was assumed to be roughly uniform across donors in the presence/absence analyses, though that assumption may not hold. This cohort had only TCR beta chains sequenced, and the lack of alpha or paired-chain data limited which features could be detected. Because the 87-base-pair reads could not distinguish some IMGT-functional V segments, including TRBV6-2 and TRBV6-3, those segments were excluded. At a false discovery rate of 0.05, a later analysis linked under 20,000 TCR beta sequences to specific HLA alleles. Because some donors lacked HLA typing at each locus, the association tests relied only on the typed subset. The classifier was reported to diagnose cytomegalovirus status with high specificity and sensitivity in both the original cohort and the validation cohort. Over 15 rarely observed V segments, including chromosome 9 orphons, were excluded from the earlier analysis of several hundred of the donors because counts were too low. A cluster of highly shared sequence variants was judged likely to be a technical artifact of the sequencing pipeline. A further reported finding was that TCR beta sequences accurately predicted the HLA-A and HLA-B alleles for most subjects in the first cohort. Immune exposure information for the cohort was limited to CMV serostatus. When HLA alleles, especially DR and DQ, strongly co-occurred, attributing TCR associations to individual alleles was difficult. According to a later analysis, most CMV-associated TCR beta chains appeared to be HLA-restricted, and the HLA associations seemed to be driven largely by CMV exposure. In the study, approximately 160 TCR beta chains were listed as associated with cytomegalovirus.

In total, 666 healthy bone marrow donors made up the cohort. At the time of sampling, all cohort members were nominally healthy, though unrecorded immune exposures were likely present. The donor was CMV seropositive and was included in the group of 290 or so seropositive cohort members. Each donor provided a peripheral blood sample, and peripheral blood mononuclear cells were used for TCR beta sequencing. Genomic DNA was extracted from the blood cell samples with the Qiagen DNeasy Blood Extraction Kit. The chain is encoded by TRBV6-5 joined to TRBJ2-3, with the D gene not clear enough to name. Sequenced: PBMCs. The clonotype comes from a woman aged 45-59 years in good health and CMV-seropositive. The CDR3 in this case is CASREWAYDTQYF. The DNA reads TGTGCCAGCAGAGAGTGGGCATACGATACGCAGTATTTT.